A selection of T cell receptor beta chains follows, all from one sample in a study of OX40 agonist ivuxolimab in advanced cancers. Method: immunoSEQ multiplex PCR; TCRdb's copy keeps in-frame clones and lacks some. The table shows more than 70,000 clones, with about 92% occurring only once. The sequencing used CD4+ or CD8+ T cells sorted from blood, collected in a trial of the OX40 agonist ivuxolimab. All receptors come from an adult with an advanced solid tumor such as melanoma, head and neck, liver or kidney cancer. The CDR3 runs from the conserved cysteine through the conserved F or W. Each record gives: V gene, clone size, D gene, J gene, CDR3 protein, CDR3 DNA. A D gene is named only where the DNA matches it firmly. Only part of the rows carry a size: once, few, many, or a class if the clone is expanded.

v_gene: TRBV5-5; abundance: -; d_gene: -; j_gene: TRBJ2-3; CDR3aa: CASSHPQDVSTDTQYF; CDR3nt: TGTGCCAGCAGCCACCCACAGGACGTAAGCACAGATACGCAGTATTTT
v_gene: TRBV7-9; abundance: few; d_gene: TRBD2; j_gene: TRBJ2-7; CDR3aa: CASSKSGGAENEQYF; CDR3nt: TGTGCCAGCAGCAAAAGCGGGGGGGCCGAGAACGAGCAGTACTTC
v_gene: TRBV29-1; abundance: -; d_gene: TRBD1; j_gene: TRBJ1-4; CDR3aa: CSVETGGSEKLFF; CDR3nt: TGCAGCGTCGAGACAGGGGGGAGCGAAAAACTGTTTTTT
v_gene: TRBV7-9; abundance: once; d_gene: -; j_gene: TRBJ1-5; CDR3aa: CASSGYRTGGNQPQHF; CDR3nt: TGTGCCAGCAGCGGTTATCGCACAGGAGGCAATCAGCCCCAGCATTTT
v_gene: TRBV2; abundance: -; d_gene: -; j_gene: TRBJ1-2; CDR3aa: CASSDDVTNYGYTF; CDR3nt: TGTGCCAGCAGTGACGACGTTACTAACTATGGCTACACCTTC
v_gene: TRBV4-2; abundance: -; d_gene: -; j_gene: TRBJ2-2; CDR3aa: CASSHGLGNTGELFF; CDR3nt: TGTGCCAGCAGCCATGGACTGGGGAACACCGGGGAGCTGTTTTTT
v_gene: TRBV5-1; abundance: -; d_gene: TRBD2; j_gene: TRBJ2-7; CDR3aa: CASSLRGPQREGTYEQYF; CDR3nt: TGCGCCAGCAGCTTGCGAGGTCCCCAGAGGGAGGGCACCTACGAGCAGTACTTC
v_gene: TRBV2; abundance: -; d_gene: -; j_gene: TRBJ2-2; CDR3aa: CASSGIGTGELFF; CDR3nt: TGTGCCAGCAGCGGAATAGGAACCGGGGAGCTGTTTTTT
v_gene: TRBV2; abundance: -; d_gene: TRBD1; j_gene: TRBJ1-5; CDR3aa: CASKTGPYSNQPQHF; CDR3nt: TGTGCCAGCAAGACAGGGCCTTATAGCAATCAGCCCCAGCATTTT
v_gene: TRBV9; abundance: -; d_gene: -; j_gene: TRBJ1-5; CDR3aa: CASSVGEGSNQPQHF; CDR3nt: TGTGCCAGCAGCGTAGGGGAAGGGTCTAATCAGCCCCAGCATTTT
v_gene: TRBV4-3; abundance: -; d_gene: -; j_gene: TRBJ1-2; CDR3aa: CASSQGGRSYGYTF; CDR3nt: TGCGCCAGCAGCCAAGGAGGACGCTCCTATGGCTACACCTTC
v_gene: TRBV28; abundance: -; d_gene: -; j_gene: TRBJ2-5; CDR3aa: CASSQRRGGETQYF; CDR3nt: TGTGCCAGCAGCCAACGCCGGGGCGGAGAGACCCAGTACTTC
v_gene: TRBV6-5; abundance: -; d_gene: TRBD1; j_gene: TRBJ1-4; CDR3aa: CASLSLRGEDEKLFF; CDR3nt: TGTGCCAGCCTTTCCCTCAGGGGGGAGGATGAAAAACTGTTTTTT
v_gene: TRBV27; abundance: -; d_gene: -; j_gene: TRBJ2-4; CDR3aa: CASSFTGIQNIQYF; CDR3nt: TGTGCCAGCAGCTTTACAGGGATCCAAAACATTCAGTACTTC
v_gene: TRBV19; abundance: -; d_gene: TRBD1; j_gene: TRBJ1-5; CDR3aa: CASSPFGTENQPQHF; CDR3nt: TGTGCCAGTAGTCCCTTCGGGACAGAAAATCAGCCCCAGCATTTT
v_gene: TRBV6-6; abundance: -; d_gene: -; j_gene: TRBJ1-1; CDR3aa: CASGAGLVTEAFF; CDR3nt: TGTGCCAGCGGGGCAGGATTGGTCACTGAAGCTTTCTTT
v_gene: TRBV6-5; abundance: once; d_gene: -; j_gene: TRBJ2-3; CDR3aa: CASTTSSTDTQYF; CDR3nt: TGTGCCAGCACCACCTCAAGCACAGATACGCAGTATTTT
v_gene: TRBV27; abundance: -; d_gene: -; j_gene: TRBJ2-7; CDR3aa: CASSFSPYSSYEQYF; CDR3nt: TGTGCCAGCAGTTTTTCCCCTTACAGCTCCTACGAGCAGTACTTC
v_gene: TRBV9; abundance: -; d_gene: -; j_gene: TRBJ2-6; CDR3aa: CASSVALRATSGANVLTF; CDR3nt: TGTGCCAGCAGCGTAGCTCTCCGGGCCACATCTGGGGCCAACGTCCTGACTTTC
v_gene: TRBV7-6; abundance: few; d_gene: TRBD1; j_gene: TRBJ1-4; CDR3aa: CASSLDREKLFF; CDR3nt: TGTGCCAGCAGCTTGGACAGGGAAAAACTGTTTTTT
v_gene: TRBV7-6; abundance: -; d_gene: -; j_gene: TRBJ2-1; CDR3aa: CASSPTGPEQFF; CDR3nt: TGTGCCAGCAGCCCGACGGGTCCCGAGCAGTTCTTC
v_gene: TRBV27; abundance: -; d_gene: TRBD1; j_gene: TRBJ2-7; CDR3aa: CASSLFGQGISEQYF; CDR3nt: TGTGCCAGCAGTTTATTTGGACAGGGGATCTCCGAGCAGTACTTC
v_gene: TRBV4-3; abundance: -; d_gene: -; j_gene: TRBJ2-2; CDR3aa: CASSQDGADSSTTGELFF; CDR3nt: TGCGCCAGCAGCCAAGATGGGGCGGACAGTTCGACCACCGGGGAGCTGTTTTTT
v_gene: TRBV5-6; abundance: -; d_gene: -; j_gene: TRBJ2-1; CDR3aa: CASSSGAYVDEQFF; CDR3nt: TGTGCCAGCAGCTCGGGGGCTTATGTCGATGAGCAGTTCTTC
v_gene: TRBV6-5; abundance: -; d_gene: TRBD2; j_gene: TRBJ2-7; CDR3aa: CASSYGLGNYEQYF; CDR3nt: TGTGCCAGCAGTTACGGACTAGGGAACTACGAGCAGTACTTC
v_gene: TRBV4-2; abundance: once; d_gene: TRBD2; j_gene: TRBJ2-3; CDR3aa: CASSQEYTSGTSTDTQYF; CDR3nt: TGTGCCAGCAGCCAAGAATATACTAGCGGGACTAGCACAGATACGCAGTATTTT
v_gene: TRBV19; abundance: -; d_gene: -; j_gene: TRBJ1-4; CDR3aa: CASWGPGKGTPTNEKLFF; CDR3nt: TGTGCCAGTTGGGGGCCGGGAAAAGGGACCCCAACTAATGAAAAACTGTTTTTT
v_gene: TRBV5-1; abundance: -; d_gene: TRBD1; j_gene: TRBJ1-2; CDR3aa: CASSSRDRGRPYDYGYTF; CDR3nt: TGCGCCAGCAGCTCCCGGGACAGGGGGCGCCCCTATGACTATGGCTACACCTTC
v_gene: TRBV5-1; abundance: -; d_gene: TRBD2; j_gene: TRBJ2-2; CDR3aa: CASSLEPLAGGNTGELFF; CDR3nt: TGCGCCAGCAGCTTGGAACCGCTAGCGGGAGGGAACACCGGGGAGCTGTTTTTT
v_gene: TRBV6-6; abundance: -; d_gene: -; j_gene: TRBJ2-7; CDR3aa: CASRNTGIAYEQYF; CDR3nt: TGTGCCAGCAGGAATACAGGGATCGCCTATGAGCAGTACTTC
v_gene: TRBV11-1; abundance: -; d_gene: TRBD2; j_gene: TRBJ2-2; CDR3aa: CASSPSGNTGELFF; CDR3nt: TGTGCCAGCAGCCCTAGCGGAAACACCGGGGAGCTGTTTTTT
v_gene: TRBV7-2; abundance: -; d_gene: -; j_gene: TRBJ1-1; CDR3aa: CAARGGPPRSTEAFF; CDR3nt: TGTGCCGCTAGGGGGGGGCCTCCTCGGTCCACTGAAGCTTTCTTT
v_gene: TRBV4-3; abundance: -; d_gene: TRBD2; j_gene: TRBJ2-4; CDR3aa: CASSQDSGRGKNIQYF; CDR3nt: TGCGCCAGCAGCCAAGATTCTGGGAGGGGAAAAAACATTCAGTACTTC
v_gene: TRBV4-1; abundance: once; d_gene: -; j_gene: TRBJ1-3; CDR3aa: CASSRRELAISGNTIYF; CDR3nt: TGCGCCAGCAGCCGGAGAGAGCTGGCTATCTCTGGAAACACCATATATTTT